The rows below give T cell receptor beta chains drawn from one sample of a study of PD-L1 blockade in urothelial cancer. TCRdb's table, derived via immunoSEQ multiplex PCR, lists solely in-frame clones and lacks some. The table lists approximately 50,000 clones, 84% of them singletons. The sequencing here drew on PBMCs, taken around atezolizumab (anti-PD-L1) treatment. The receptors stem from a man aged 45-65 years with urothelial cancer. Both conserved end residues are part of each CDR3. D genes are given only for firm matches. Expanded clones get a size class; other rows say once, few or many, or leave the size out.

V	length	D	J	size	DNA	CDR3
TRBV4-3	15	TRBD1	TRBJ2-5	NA	TGCGCCAGCAGCCGTTCCGACAGGGCTCAAGAGACCCAGTACTTC	CASSRSDRAQETQYF
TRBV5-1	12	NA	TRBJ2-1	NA	TGCGCCAGCAGCTTAGCGGGCAATGAGCAGTTCTTC	CASSLAGNEQFF
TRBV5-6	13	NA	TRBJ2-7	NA	TGTGCCAGCAGCTTGGTAGATAGCTACGAGCAGTACTTC	CASSLVDSYEQYF
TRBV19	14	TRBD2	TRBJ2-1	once	TGTGCCAGTAAACCTAGCGGGTTCCGGTATGAGCAGTTCTTC	CASKPSGFRYEQFF
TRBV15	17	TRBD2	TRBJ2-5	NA	TGTGCCACCAGCAGAGATAAAGGCCGGGACTACCAAGAGGCCCAGTACTTC	CATSRDKGRDYQEAQYF
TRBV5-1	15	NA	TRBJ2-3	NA	TGCGCCAGCAGCTTAAGTCGGGGATTCGGAGATACGCAGTATTTT	CASSLSRGFGDTQYF
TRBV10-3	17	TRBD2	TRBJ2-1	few	TGTGCCATCTCGTACTCCGGAGCGGGAGGGATTTACAATGAGCAGTTCTTC	CAISYSGAGGIYNEQFF
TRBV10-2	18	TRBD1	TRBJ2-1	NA	TGCGCCAGCAGTTATCTTTCGACAGGGACGGGCTCCTACAATGAGCAGTTCTTC	CASSYLSTGTGSYNEQFF
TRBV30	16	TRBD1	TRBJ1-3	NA	TGTGCCTGGAGTCTAGGGGGCAGGCAGTCTGGAAACACCATATATTTT	CAWSLGGRQSGNTIYF
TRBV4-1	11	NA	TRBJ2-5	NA	TGCGCCAGCGAGGACAAAGAGACCCAGTACTTC	CASEDKETQYF
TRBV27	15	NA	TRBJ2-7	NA	TGTGCCAGCAGTGGGAGGATGGGGAGCTCCTACGAGCAGTACTTC	CASSGRMGSSYEQYF
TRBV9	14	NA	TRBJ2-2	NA	TGTGCCAGCAGCGCCAACCTAGTAACCGGGGAGCTGTTTTTT	CASSANLVTGELFF
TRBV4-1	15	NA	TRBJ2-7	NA	TGCGCCAGCAGCCATGTAGTTGGGCAGGGCTACGAGCAGTACTTC	CASSHVVGQGYEQYF
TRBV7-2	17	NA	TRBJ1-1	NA	TGTGCCAGCAGCCATCTCGGCCTCGAGGGCCTGAACACTGAAGCTTTCTTT	CASSHLGLEGLNTEAFF
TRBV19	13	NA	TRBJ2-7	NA	TGTGCCAGTAGTCCCACCAGGGGCCACGAGCAGTACTTC	CASSPTRGHEQYF
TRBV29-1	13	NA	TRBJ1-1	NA	TGCAGCGCCCGAGATTTTGGGAACACTGAAGCTTTCTTT	CSARDFGNTEAFF
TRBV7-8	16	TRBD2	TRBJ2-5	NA	TGTGCCAGCAGCTTAACTAGCGGGGGGGCCCTGGAGACCCAGTACTTC	CASSLTSGGALETQYF
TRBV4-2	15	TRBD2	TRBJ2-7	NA	TGTGCCAGCAGCCCGAGTGAGCGGGGGGGCTACGAGCAGTACTTC	CASSPSERGGYEQYF
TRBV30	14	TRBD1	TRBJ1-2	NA	TGTGCCTGGAGTTCCCAGGGGGCTGGGGATGGCTACACCTTC	CAWSSQGAGDGYTF
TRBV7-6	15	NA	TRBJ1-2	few	TGTGCCAGCAGCGCGGGGGGGGCAGGGTCAGATGGCTACACCTTC	CASSAGGAGSDGYTF
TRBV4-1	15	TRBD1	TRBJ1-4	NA	TGCGCCAGCAGCCTGGGACAGGGGGCTGTTGAAAAACTGTTTTTT	CASSLGQGAVEKLFF
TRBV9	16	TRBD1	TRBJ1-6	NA	TGTGCCAGCAGCGTAGAGGGGACAGGGGGCAATTCACCCCTCCACTTT	CASSVEGTGGNSPLHF
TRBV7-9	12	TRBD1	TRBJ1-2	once	TGTGCCAGCAGCTTAGGGGACAGGTCTGACCAGTTC	CASSLGDRSDQF
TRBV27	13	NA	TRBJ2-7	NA	TGTGCCAGCAGATTTCAACAGGGATACGAGCAGTACTTC	CASRFQQGYEQYF
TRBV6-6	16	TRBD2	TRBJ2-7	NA	TGTGCCAGCAGTTACACTAGACTAGCGGGAGGTTACGAGCAGTACTTC	CASSYTRLAGGYEQYF
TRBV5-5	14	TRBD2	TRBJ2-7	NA	TGTGCCAGCAGCTTCGCTAGCGGGAGCTACGAGCAGTACTTC	CASSFASGSYEQYF
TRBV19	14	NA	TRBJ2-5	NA	TGTGCCAGTAGTATGTATGGGGCGGGGGAGACCCAGTACTTC	CASSMYGAGETQYF
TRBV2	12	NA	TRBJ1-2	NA	TGTGCCAGCAGTGAACAGGGGCTTGGCTACACCTTC	CASSEQGLGYTF
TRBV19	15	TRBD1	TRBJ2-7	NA	TGTGCCAGTAGTCCTCCCGGGACAGGGAGGCGCGAGCAGTACTTC	CASSPPGTGRREQYF
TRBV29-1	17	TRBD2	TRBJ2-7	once	TGCAGCGTTGGTGGGAATTCGGGACTAGCGGGGAACTACGAGCAGTACTTC	CSVGGNSGLAGNYEQYF
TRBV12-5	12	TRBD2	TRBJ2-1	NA	TGTGCTAGTGGTACTAGCGGGAGGGCCAAGTTCTTC	CASGTSGRAKFF
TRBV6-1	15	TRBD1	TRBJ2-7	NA	TGTGCCAGCAGTGAAGCGGGCAGGGGGTACAACGAGCAGTACTTC	CASSEAGRGYNEQYF
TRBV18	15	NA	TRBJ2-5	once	TGTGCCAGCTCACGAGAAGTTCTCTACCAAGAGACCCAGTACTTC	CASSREVLYQETQYF
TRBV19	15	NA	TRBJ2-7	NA	TGTGCCAGTTCTACTTCCGGGATTTTCCTTAACGAGCAGTACTTC	CASSTSGIFLNEQYF
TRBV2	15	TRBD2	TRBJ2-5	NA	TGTGCCAGTACCCGTTTCGGGGGGGCCTGGGAGACCCAGTACTTC	CASTRFGGAWETQYF
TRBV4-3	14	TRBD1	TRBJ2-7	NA	TGCGCCAGCAGCCGTGGACAGGGACGCTACGAGCAGTACTTC	CASSRGQGRYEQYF
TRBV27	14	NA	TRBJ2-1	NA	TGTGCCAGCAGTTTGGCCCCTGCCTACAATGAGCAGTTCTTC	CASSLAPAYNEQFF
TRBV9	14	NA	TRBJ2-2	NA	TGTGCCAGCAGCGTAGTTCATAACACCGGGGAGCTGTTTTTT	CASSVVHNTGELFF
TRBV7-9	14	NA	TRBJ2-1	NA	TGTGCCAGCAGCTTACCAGCGGTTAACAATGAGCAGTTCTTC	CASSLPAVNNEQFF
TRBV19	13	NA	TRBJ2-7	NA	TGTGCCAGTAGTATGGAGCCCAGCTACGAGCAGTACTTC	CASSMEPSYEQYF
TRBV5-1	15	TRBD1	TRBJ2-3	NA	TGCGCCAGCGGTACAGGGGTCGTGGCGACAGATACGCAGTATTTT	CASGTGVVATDTQYF
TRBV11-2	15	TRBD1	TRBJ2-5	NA	TGTGCCAGCAGGCGGCCGGGACAGGGCCAAGAGACCCAGTACTTC	CASRRPGQGQETQYF
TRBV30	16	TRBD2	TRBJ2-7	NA	TGTGCCTGGAGTGACCCGGGACTAGCGGGACCCTACGAGCAGTACTTC	CAWSDPGLAGPYEQYF
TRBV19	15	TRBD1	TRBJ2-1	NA	TGTGCCAGTAGTATAGTTAAGGGACAGGGCAATGAGCAGTTCTTC	CASSIVKGQGNEQFF
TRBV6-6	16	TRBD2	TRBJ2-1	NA	TGTGCCAGCAGTTGGACGCTAGCGGGAGGTTACAATGAGCAGTTCTTC	CASSWTLAGGYNEQFF
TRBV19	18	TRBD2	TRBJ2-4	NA	TGTGCCAGTAGTATGTTTTCTAGCGGGGGTTTAGCCAAAAACATTCAGTACTTC	CASSMFSSGGLAKNIQYF
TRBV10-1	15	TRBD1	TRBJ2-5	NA	TGCGCCAGCAGTGGGGACAGGGGACGACAGGAGACCCAGTACTTC	CASSGDRGRQETQYF
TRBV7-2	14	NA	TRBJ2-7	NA	TGTGCCAGCAGCTTATACGGGACAAACTACGAGCAGTACTTC	CASSLYGTNYEQYF
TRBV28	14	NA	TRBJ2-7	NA	TGTGCCAGCAGTTTACAGCCTAGAGGCTACGAGCAGTACTTC	CASSLQPRGYEQYF
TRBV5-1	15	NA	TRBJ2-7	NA	TGCGCCAGCAGCACCACCCCGGGACAAACCTACGAGCAGTACTTC	CASSTTPGQTYEQYF
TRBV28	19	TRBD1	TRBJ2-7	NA	TGTGCCAGCAGTTCACCCGGGACAGGGCCTACTCTTACCTCCTACGAGCAGTACTTC	CASSSPGTGPTLTSYEQYF
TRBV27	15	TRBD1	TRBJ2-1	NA	TGTGCCAGCAGTTTAAAGGGACAGGGAGGCAATGAGCAGTTCTTC	CASSLKGQGGNEQFF
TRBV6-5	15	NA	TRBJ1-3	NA	TGTGCCAGCAGTTACTCGAGGTGGGGGGGGAACACCATATATTTT	CASSYSRWGGNTIYF
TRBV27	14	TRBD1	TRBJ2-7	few	TGTGCCAGCAGTCCCCGACAGGGAAGCTACGAGCAGTACTTC	CASSPRQGSYEQYF
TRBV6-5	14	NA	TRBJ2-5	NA	TGTGCCAGCAGTTACTCGTGGGGCTCGGAGACCCAGTACTTC	CASSYSWGSETQYF
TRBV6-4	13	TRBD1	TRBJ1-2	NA	TGTGCCAGCAGGGCAGGGGGCGCCTCCGGCTACACCTTC	CASRAGGASGYTF
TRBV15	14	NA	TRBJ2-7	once	TGTGCCACCAGCAGAGAGACAGTATCCTACGAGCAGTACTTC	CATSRETVSYEQYF
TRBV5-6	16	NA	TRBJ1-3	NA	TGTGCCAGCAGCTTGGCCGGTGGACTCTCTGGAAACACCATATATTTT	CASSLAGGLSGNTIYF
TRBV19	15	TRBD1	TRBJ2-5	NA	TGTGCCAGTAACGAGGGACAGGGGTATCAAGAGACCCAGTACTTC	CASNEGQGYQETQYF